The 7 T cell receptor beta chains given below trace back to one sample, sequenced in a study of blood T cell repertoires in COVID-19. Sequenced by immunoSEQ multiplex PCR; TCRdb stores in-frame clones only, minus some. The data contain 170,000 or so clones, approximately 84% of them seen just once; the ten biggest clones take up 7% to 7.5%. The specimen sequenced was PBMCs or T cells enriched from blood (not recorded which). All receptors derive from a woman between 50 and 59 years old who had recovered from COVID-19.

The J gene is TRBJ2-6, the V gene TRBV10-2, with D possibly TRBD2 on 6 matching bases. Trimming removed 6 bases at V and 0 bases at J, with 9 bases between. Germline CDR1 is WSHSY and CDR2 is SAAADI. The CDR3 has 15 residues. This CDR3 reads CASSLGGSGANVLTF. The CDR3 coding sequence is TGCGCCAGCAGCCTCGGGGGCTCTGGGGCCAACGTCCTGACTTTC.

The V gene is TRBV29-1, the J gene TRBJ2-1, with no clear D. The CDR3 loop spans 11 amino acids. V lost 3 bases to trimming and J lost 6 bases, with 6 bases between them. The germline V gene encodes CDR1 SQVTM and CDR2 ANQGSEA. CDR3 sequence: CSVEEINEQFF. CDR3 in DNA: TGCAGCGTTGAGGAGATCAATGAGCAGTTCTTC.

The genes are TRBV4-2 and TRBJ2-2; D not resolved. This CDR3 region has 16 residues. Between the trimmed V and J ends, which lost 3 bases and 4 bases, there was a span of 15 bases. Germline CDR1 and CDR2: LGHNA and YNFKEQ. The CDR3 loop reads CASSQTSRGFTGELFF. The CDR3 region has the DNA TGTGCCAGCAGCCAGACCAGCCGCGGTTTCACCGGGGAGCTGTTTTTT.

A single count supports this clone. The chain recombines TRBV28 with TRBJ2-7, with TRBD2 identical over 13 bases. J lost 4 bases, V lost 5 bases, and 8 bases had no gene match. CDR3 length equals 16 residues. Germline loops: CDR1 MDHEN, CDR2 SYDVKM. Here the CDR3 DNA reads TGTGCCAGCAGTACCGGACTAGCGGGAGTCTCGTACGAGCAGTACTTC. As protein: CASSTGLAGVSYEQYF. Looking up the rest from reference TRBV28 and TRBJ2-7 gives the full variable domain: DVKVTQSSRYLVKRTGEKVFLECVQDMDHENMFWYRQDPGLGLRLIYFSYDVKMKEKGDIPEGYSVSREKKERFSLILESASTNQTSMYLCASSTGLAGVSYEQYFGPGTRLTVT.

The chain joins TRBV10-3 to TRBJ2-5; the D gene is possibly TRBD2 (5 bases). CDR1 ENHRY and CDR2 SYGVKD come from the germline V gene. This CDR3 contains 13 residues. Trimming left V 9 bases short and J 0 bases short, with 11 bases between. The CDR3 DNA is TGTGCCATGGCGCCCGGGGACCAAGAGACCCAGTACTTC. This sequence encodes CAMAPGDQETQYF.

This chain uses TRBV28 with TRBJ2-7, with D possibly matching TRBD1 (6 bases). The germline CDR1 and CDR2 sequences are MDHEN and SYDVKM. The CDR3 has 12 amino acids. V was pared by 5 bases and J by 7 bases, with 12 bases between. The CDR3 loop is CASSPLGQEQYF. In nucleotides, the CDR3 is TGTGCCAGCAGTCCCCTCGGACAGGAGCAGTACTTC.

V and J are TRBV30 and TRBJ2-1, with 13 nucleotides matching TRBD2. J gave up 4 bases and V 7 bases, and 7 bases lay outside the gene matches. The CDR3 is 15 amino acids. Germline V gene lookup returns CDR1 GTSNPN and CDR2 SVGIG (reference sequence). Here the CDR3 DNA reads TGTGCCTACCAACCGGGACTAGCGGGGTACAATGAGCAGTTCTTC. Its translation: CAYQPGLAGYNEQFF.